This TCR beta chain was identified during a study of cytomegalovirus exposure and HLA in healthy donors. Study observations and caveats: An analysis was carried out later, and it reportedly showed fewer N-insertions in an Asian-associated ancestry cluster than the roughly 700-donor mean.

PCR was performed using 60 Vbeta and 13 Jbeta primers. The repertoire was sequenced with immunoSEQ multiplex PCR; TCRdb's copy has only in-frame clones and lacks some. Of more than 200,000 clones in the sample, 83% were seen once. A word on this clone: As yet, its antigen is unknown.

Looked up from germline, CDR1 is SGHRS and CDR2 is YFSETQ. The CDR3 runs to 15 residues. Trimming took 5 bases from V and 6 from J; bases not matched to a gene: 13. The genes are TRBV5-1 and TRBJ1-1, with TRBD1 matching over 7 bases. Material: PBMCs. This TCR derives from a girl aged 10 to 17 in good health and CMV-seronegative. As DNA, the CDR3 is TGCGCCAGCAGTTATACCCCCGGGACAGTCTCTGAAGCTTTCTTT. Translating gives CASSYTPGTVSEAFF.